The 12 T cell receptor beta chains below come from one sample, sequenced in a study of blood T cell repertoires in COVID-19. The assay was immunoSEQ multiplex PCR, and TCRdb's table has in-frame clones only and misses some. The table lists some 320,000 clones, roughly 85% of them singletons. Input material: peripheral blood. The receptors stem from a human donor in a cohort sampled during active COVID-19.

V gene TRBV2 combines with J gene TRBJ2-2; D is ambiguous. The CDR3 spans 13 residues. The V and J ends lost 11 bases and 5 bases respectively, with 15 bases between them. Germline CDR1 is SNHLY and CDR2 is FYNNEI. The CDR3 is CACRMLSTGELFF. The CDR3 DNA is TGTGCCTGTCGAATGCTTAGTACCGGGGAGCTGTTTTTT.

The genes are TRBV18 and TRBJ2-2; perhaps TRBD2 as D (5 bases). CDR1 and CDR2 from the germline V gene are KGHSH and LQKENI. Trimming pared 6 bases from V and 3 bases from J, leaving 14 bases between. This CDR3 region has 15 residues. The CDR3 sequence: CASSPTSTYTGELFF. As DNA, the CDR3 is TGTGCCAGCTCCCCTACTAGTACATACACCGGGGAGCTGTTTTTT.

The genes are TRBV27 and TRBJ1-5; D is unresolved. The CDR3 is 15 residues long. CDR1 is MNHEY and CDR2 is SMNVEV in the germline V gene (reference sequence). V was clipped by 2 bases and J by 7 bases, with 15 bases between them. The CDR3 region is CASSLKGGWRQPQHF. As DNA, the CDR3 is TGTGCCAGCAGTTTAAAGGGAGGGTGGCGGCAGCCCCAGCATTTT.

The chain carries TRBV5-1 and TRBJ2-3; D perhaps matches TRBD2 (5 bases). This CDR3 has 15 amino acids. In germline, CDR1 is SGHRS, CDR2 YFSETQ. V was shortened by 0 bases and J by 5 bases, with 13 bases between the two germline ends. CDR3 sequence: CASSLEGSMVDTQYF. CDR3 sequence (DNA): TGCGCCAGCAGCTTGGAAGGGAGTATGGTAGATACGCAGTATTTT.

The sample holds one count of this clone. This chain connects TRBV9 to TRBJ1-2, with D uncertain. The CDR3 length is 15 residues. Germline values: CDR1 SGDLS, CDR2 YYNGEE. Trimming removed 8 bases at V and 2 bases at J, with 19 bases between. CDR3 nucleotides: TGTGCCAGTTTGTCCTCGGGCGGAGGAAACTATGGCTACACCTTC. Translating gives CASLSSGGGNYGYTF.

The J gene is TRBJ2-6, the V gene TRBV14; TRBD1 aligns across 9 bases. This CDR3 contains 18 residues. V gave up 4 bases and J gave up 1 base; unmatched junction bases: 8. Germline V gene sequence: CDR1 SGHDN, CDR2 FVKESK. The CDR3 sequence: CASSLFPGQGSGANVLTF. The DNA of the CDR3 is TGTGCCAGCAGCCTTTTCCCGGGACAGGGATCTGGGGCCAACGTCCTGACTTTC.

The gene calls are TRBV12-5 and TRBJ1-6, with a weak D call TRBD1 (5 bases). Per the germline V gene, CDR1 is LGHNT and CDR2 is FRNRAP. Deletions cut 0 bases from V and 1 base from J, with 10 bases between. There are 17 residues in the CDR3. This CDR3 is CASGLVHGGSYNSPLHF. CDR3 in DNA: TGTGCTAGTGGTTTGGTACATGGGGGGTCCTATAATTCACCCCTCCACTTT.

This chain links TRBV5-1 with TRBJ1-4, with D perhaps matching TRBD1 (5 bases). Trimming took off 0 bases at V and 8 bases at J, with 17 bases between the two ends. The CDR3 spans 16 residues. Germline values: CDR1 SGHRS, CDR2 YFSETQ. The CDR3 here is CASSLDLGQGGEKLFF. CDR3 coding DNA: TGCGCCAGCAGCTTGGATTTGGGTCAGGGTGGCGAAAAACTGTTTTTT.

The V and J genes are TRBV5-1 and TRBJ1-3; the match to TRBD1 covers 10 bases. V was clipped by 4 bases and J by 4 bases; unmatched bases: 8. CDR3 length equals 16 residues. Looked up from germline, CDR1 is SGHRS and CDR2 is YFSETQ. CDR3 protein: CASSRGQGVTGNTIYF. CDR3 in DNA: TGCGCCAGCAGCAGAGGACAGGGGGTAACAGGAAACACCATATATTTT.

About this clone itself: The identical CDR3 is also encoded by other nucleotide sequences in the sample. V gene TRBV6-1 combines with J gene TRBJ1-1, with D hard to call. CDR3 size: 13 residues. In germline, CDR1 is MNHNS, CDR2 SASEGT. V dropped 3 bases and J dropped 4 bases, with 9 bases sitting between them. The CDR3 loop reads CASSEAQATEAFF. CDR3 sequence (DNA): TGTGCCAGCAGTGAGGCCCAGGCCACTGAAGCTTTCTTT.

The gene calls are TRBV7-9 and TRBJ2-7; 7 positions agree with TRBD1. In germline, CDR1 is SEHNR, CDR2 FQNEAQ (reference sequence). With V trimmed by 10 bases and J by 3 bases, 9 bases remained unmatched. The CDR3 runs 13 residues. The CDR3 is CATGQDSNYEQYF. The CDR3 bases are TGTGCCACTGGACAGGACTCAAACTACGAGCAGTACTTC. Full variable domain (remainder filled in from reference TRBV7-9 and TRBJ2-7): DTGVSQNPRHKITKRGQNVTFRCDPISEHNRLYWYRQTLGQGPEFLTYFQNEAQLEKSRLLSDRFSAERPKGSFSTLEIQRTEQGDSAMYLCATGQDSNYEQYFGPGTRLTVT.

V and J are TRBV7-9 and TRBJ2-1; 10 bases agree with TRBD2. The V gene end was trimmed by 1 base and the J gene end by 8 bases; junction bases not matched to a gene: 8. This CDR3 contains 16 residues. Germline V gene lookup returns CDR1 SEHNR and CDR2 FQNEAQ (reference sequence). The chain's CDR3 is CASSLGGLAVNYEQFF. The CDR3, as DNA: TGTGCCAGCAGCTTAGGTGGACTAGCGGTGAATTATGAGCAGTTCTTC.